The 9 T cell receptor beta chains below come from one sample, sequenced in a study of cytomegalovirus exposure and HLA in healthy donors. With 60 Vbeta and 13 Jbeta primers, the PCR was carried out. Clones were sequenced by immunoSEQ multiplex PCR, and TCRdb holds only the in-frame ones, with some missing. The top ten hold 1.5% of the sample, which has some 130,000 clones, around 72% seen once. The material sequenced was PBMCs. These receptors all stem from a woman aged 18-29 years in good health and CMV-seronegative.

The V call is TRBV19, the J call TRBJ2-1; TRBD2 aligns across 7 bases. CDR1 is LNHDA and CDR2 is SQIVND in the germline V gene (reference sequence). The CDR3 length is 15 residues. The ends lost 1 base at V and 2 bases at J; junction bases unmatched: 2. In DNA form, the CDR3 reads TGTGCCAGTAGTATAGGAGCGGGAACCTACAATGAGCAGTTCTTC. Its translation is CASSIGAGTYNEQFF.

This clone was seen only once. The V call is TRBV7-9, the J call TRBJ2-7; D is unclear. CDR1 and CDR2 (germline): SEHNR, FQNEAQ (reference sequence). The CDR3 length is 13 residues. The ends were cut back, 6 bases at V and 5 bases at J, with 14 bases in the middle. Written as DNA, the CDR3 is TGTGCCAGCAGGAAAGCCGCCACAGACGAGCAGTACTTC. Amino acids: CASRKAATDEQYF.

The V call is TRBV29-1, the J call TRBJ1-1; D might be TRBD1 (5 bases). Germline CDR1 SQVTM, CDR2 ANQGSEA. This CDR3 has 11 residues. The V end lost 6 bases, the J end lost 7 bases, and 12 bases lay between the germline ends. CDR3: CSVYQGIEAFF. The CDR3 nucleotides are TGCAGCGTCTACCAGGGAATTGAAGCTTTCTTT.

This chain links TRBV30 with TRBJ1-4, with D unclear. Deletions cut 4 bases from V and 3 bases from J, with 15 bases between. CDR3 length: 15 residues. Germline CDR1 and CDR2: GTSNPN and SVGIG (reference sequence). CDR3 nucleotide sequence: TGTGCCTGGACCCCACGAGGCAGAGCTAATGAAAAACTGTTTTTT. This encodes CAWTPRGRANEKLFF. Combining the CDR3 with reference TRBV30 and TRBJ1-4 gives the whole variable domain SQTIHQWPATLVQPVGSPLSLECTVEGTSNPNLYWYRQAAGRGLQLLFYSVGIGQISSEVPQNLSASRPQDRQFILSSKKLLLSDSGFYLCAWTPRGRANEKLFFGSGTQLSVL.

This clone was observed a few times. The genes are TRBV19 and TRBJ2-7, with 11 bases aligning to TRBD1. This CDR3 contains 13 residues. Per germline, CDR1 LNHDA and CDR2 SQIVND (reference sequence). J was trimmed by 6 bases and V by 6 bases; bases with no gene match: 4. CDR3 in DNA: TGTGCCAGTAGCCGGGACAGGGGGACCGAGCAGTACTTC. Protein product: CASSRDRGTEQYF.

This clone was counted between two and nine times. V gene TRBV9 combines with J gene TRBJ1-4; D gene unclear. This CDR3 contains 13 residues. The germline CDR1 and CDR2 sequences are SGDLS and YYNGEE. Trimming stripped 4 bases from V and 3 bases from J, with 7 bases between. CDR3 region: CASSPRANEKLFF. The DNA for the CDR3 is TGTGCCAGCAGCCCCCGAGCTAATGAAAAACTGTTTTTT.

This clone was counted between two and nine times. The chain has TRBV30 and TRBJ1-1; 10 nucleotides line up with TRBD1. This CDR3 region has 14 residues. From germline, CDR1 is GTSNPN and CDR2 SVGIG (reference sequence). V dropped 2 bases and J dropped 5; count of bases not matched to a gene: 5. The CDR3 bases are TGTGCCTGGAGTCCTGACAGGGGGCGGACTGAAGCTTTCTTT. This gives the protein CAWSPDRGRTEAFF.

J is TRBJ1-1 and V is TRBV6-5; weak D call: TRBD1 (5 bases). V was shortened by 0 bases and J by 3 bases, with 11 bases between the two germline ends. The CDR3 is 15 amino acids. Germline loops: CDR1 MNHEY, CDR2 SVGAGI. CDR3 sequence (DNA): TGTGCCAGCAGTTACTCGGCGGGGGGTGACACTGAAGCTTTCTTT. Translating it yields CASSYSAGGDTEAFF.

This clone was observed a few times. The chain couples TRBV25-1 to TRBJ1-5; possible D gene TRBD1, 6 bases. This CDR3 comprises 16 residues. V lost 8 bases and J lost 2, with 19 bases in between. Germline CDR1 is MGHDK and CDR2 is SYGVNS. The CDR3 loop is CASSPLDSRGNQPQHF. As DNA, the CDR3 is TGTGCCAGCTCCCCGTTGGACAGCCGTGGCAATCAGCCCCAGCATTTT. Variable domain in full (rest from reference TRBV25-1 and TRBJ1-5): EADIYQTPRYLVIGTGKKITLECSQTMGHDKMYWYQQDPGMELHLIHYSYGVNSTEKGDLSSESTVSRIRTEHFPLTLESARPSHTSQYLCASSPLDSRGNQPQHFGDGTRLSIL.